This record looks at one T cell receptor beta chain sequence and its context. The antigen remains undetermined. This sample is drawn from a study of T cell clonotyping in hematopoietic cell transplantation. Findings and caveats of the study: Pathologically expanded recipient clonotypes increased progressively from day 30 to day 180 as diversity fell. Cells were unsorted, so CD4 and CD8 contributions were not separated.

CDR3 length: 14 amino acids. Germline V gene data show CDR1 as SGHAT and CDR2 as FQNNGV. The V gene lost 4 bases and the J gene lost 0 bases, with 8 bases spanning the gap. Regarding time point: recipient sample about 28 days before transplant, after cytoreduction. Clones were read by immunoSEQ multiplex PCR, and TCRdb kept only the in-frame ones, dropping some. This sample has tens of thousands of clones, with 90% to 97% found just once. The specimen was peripheral blood mononuclear cells, collected before stem cell transplant. The chain employs TRBV11-2 and TRBJ2-3; D not resolved. The clonotype originates from a woman aged 50 to 60 with acute myeloid leukemia. Some clones in this sample may be carry-over from other donors' samples. The CDR3 nucleotides read TGTGCCAGCAGCTCTAGGGCTAGCACAGATACGCAGTATTTT. The encoded protein is CASSSRASTDTQYF.